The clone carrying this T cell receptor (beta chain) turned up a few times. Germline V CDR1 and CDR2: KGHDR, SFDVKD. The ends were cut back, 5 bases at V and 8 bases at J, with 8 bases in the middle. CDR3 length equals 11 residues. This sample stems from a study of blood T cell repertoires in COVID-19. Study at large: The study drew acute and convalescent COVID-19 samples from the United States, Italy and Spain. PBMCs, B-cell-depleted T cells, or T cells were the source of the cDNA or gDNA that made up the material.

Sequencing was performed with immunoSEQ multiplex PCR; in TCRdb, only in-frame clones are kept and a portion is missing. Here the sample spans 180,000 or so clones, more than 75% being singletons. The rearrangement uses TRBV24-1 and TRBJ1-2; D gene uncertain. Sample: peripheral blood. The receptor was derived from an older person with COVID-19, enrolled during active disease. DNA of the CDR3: TGTGCCACCAGTGGCCCTAGGGGCTACACCTTC. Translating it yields CATSGPRGYTF.